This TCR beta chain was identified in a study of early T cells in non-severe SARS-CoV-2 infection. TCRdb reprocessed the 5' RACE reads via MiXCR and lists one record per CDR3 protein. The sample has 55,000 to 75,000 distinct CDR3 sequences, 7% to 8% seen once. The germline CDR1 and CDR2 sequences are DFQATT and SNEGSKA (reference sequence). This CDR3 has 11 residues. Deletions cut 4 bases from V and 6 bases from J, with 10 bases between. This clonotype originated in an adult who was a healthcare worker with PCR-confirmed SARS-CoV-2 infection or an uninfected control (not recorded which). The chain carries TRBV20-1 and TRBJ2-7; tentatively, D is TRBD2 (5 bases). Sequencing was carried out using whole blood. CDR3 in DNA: TGCAGTGCTACCCGAGGGTTCGAGCAGTACTTC. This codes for CSATRGFEQYF.